Listed below are T cell receptor beta chains from one sample, sequenced in a study of spatial heterogeneity in lung cancer. Using its own MiXCR run on the 5' RACE reads, TCRdb lists one record per CDR3 protein. The data show about 11,000 distinct CDR3 sequences, with over 4.5% seen just once and around an eighth held by the top ten. The specimen was lung tumor tissue, collected at surgery. The receptors shown here come from a male donor with early-stage non-small cell lung cancer. CDR3s leave out the opening cysteine and the closing phenylalanine or tryptophan.

cdr3_aa: ASSPTGRGTEAF
v_call: TRBV6-4
j_call: TRBJ1-1

cdr3_aa: SARGTSGVTDTQY
v_call: TRBV20-1
j_call: TRBJ2-3

cdr3_aa: ASTVSAWDTQY
v_call: TRBV6-1
j_call: TRBJ2-3

cdr3_aa: ASSLISGSYTGELF
v_call: TRBV7-6
j_call: TRBJ2-2

cdr3_aa: ASSRYDEQY
v_call: TRBV28
j_call: TRBJ2-7

cdr3_aa: ASSRTGGGQPQH
v_call: TRBV3-1
j_call: TRBJ1-5

cdr3_aa: ASSPQGFTEAF
v_call: TRBV19
j_call: TRBJ1-1

cdr3_aa: ASSTLSPPEAF
v_call: TRBV28
j_call: TRBJ1-1

cdr3_aa: ASSYGRGEQF
v_call: TRBV6-5
j_call: TRBJ2-1

cdr3_aa: ASSFGRAYEQY
v_call: TRBV28
j_call: TRBJ2-7

cdr3_aa: ASSLGKDQPQH
v_call: TRBV11-1
j_call: TRBJ1-5

cdr3_aa: ASSSRVTGGTDTQY
v_call: TRBV7-9
j_call: TRBJ2-3

cdr3_aa: AGGARYYGYT
v_call: TRBV28
j_call: TRBJ1-2

cdr3_aa: ASSLDNNSPLH
v_call: TRBV11-3
j_call: TRBJ1-6

cdr3_aa: AISLRPLATSYNEQF
v_call: TRBV10-3
j_call: TRBJ2-1

cdr3_aa: ASSLTGQGNEQF
v_call: TRBV6-5
j_call: TRBJ2-1

cdr3_aa: ASSSDDGPGEQF
v_call: TRBV6-2/TRBV6-3
j_call: TRBJ2-1

cdr3_aa: SANLNGPGWNEQF
v_call: TRBV20-1
j_call: TRBJ2-1

cdr3_aa: ASSGGETQY
v_call: TRBV5-1
j_call: TRBJ2-5

cdr3_aa: ASSTRQAATYGYT
v_call: TRBV6-5
j_call: TRBJ1-2

cdr3_aa: ASSEGFGHINTEAF
v_call: TRBV6-1
j_call: TRBJ1-1

cdr3_aa: ASSFQRNQPQH
v_call: TRBV28
j_call: TRBJ1-5

cdr3_aa: AWSGTGGSEQY
v_call: TRBV30
j_call: TRBJ2-7

cdr3_aa: ASSHPGQTLNTEAF
v_call: TRBV5-1
j_call: TRBJ1-1

cdr3_aa: SARDRALGGLYEQY
v_call: TRBV20-1
j_call: TRBJ2-7

cdr3_aa: SVGDRRGQGEGNEQF
v_call: TRBV29-1
j_call: TRBJ2-1

cdr3_aa: ATRGRGVSYNEQF
v_call: TRBV24-1
j_call: TRBJ2-1

cdr3_aa: ASSLGTYSYEQY
v_call: TRBV5-5
j_call: TRBJ2-7

cdr3_aa: ASSQDGTAEAF
v_call: TRBV4-3
j_call: TRBJ1-1

cdr3_aa: ASSSELQTVFGYT
v_call: TRBV6-2/TRBV6-3
j_call: TRBJ1-2

cdr3_aa: ASSPREKIEAF
v_call: TRBV2
j_call: TRBJ1-1

cdr3_aa: ASSLLSSGTSYEQY
v_call: TRBV11-2
j_call: TRBJ2-7

cdr3_aa: ASSAGTGKTEAF
v_call: TRBV12-3/TRBV12-4
j_call: TRBJ1-1

cdr3_aa: ASSFSAGSTDTQY
v_call: TRBV9
j_call: TRBJ2-3

cdr3_aa: ASPTDNEQY
v_call: TRBV11-1
j_call: TRBJ2-7

cdr3_aa: ASREGGPYYNEQF
v_call: TRBV27
j_call: TRBJ2-1

cdr3_aa: AFGSKGLETQY
v_call: TRBV30
j_call: TRBJ2-5

cdr3_aa: ASSPSGGEGNQPQH
v_call: TRBV18
j_call: TRBJ1-5

cdr3_aa: ASTPSAWGTYGYT
v_call: TRBV28
j_call: TRBJ1-2

cdr3_aa: ASSPGGPLLSVNIQY
v_call: TRBV12-3/TRBV12-4
j_call: TRBJ2-4

cdr3_aa: ASSPTPLGNTGELF
v_call: TRBV9
j_call: TRBJ2-2

cdr3_aa: ASSLDRVYEQY
v_call: TRBV5-1
j_call: TRBJ2-7

cdr3_aa: ASSGTSAQSSSYEQY
v_call: TRBV3-1
j_call: TRBJ2-7

cdr3_aa: ASSPDRSNTGELF
v_call: TRBV28
j_call: TRBJ2-2

cdr3_aa: ASSKASSYEQY
v_call: TRBV21-1
j_call: TRBJ2-7

cdr3_aa: ASSSVRHTEAF
v_call: TRBV5-1
j_call: TRBJ1-1

cdr3_aa: ASSLTSGRAHEQF
v_call: TRBV4-2
j_call: TRBJ2-1

cdr3_aa: ASSGEGGSAGELF
v_call: TRBV25-1
j_call: TRBJ2-2

cdr3_aa: SVEQFNEQF
v_call: TRBV29-1
j_call: TRBJ2-1

cdr3_aa: ASNQQTGGEQF
v_call: TRBV5-1
j_call: TRBJ2-1

cdr3_aa: ASSAGGAGTGELF
v_call: TRBV28
j_call: TRBJ2-2

cdr3_aa: ASSPSTGQGTYEQY
v_call: TRBV18
j_call: TRBJ2-7

cdr3_aa: ASSSRPATEAF
v_call: TRBV6-5
j_call: TRBJ1-1

cdr3_aa: ASRLRDRQPQETQY
v_call: TRBV6-5
j_call: TRBJ2-5

cdr3_aa: ASSLDNEGFYEQY
v_call: TRBV12-3/TRBV12-4
j_call: TRBJ2-7

cdr3_aa: ASSLGGTTRAETQY
v_call: TRBV19
j_call: TRBJ2-5

cdr3_aa: ASSPIRDNYGYT
v_call: TRBV18
j_call: TRBJ1-2